The present T cell receptor (beta chain) was sequenced within a study of cytomegalovirus exposure and HLA in healthy donors. The CDR3 extends over 15 amino acids. Germline V gives CDR1 SGDLS, CDR2 YYNGEE. Deletions cut 0 bases from V and 7 bases from J, with 14 bases between. All donors participated as healthy donors of bone marrow. The PCR employed 60 Vbeta primers together with 13 Jbeta primers. The protocol was immunoSEQ multiplex PCR, while the TCRdb copy is restricted to in-frame clones and leaves out a portion. Found here are around 200,000 clones, more than 85% of them singletons; the top ten hold 0.95% to 1.1%.

The genes are TRBV9 and TRBJ2-1, with D perhaps matching TRBD2 (7 bases). The source is a woman aged 18-29 years in good health and CMV-seronegative. Sequences were obtained from PBMCs. Written as DNA, the CDR3 is TGTGCCAGCAGCGTAGGCGGGGGCCCCGGAAATGAGCAGTTCTTC. This translates into CASSVGGGPGNEQFF.